The source of this TCR beta chain is a study of long-term antiretroviral therapy in people with HIV. It was version v3.0 of the immunoSEQ assay that was run at survey level. Here immunoSEQ multiplex PCR was the method, and the copy in TCRdb shows in-frame clones only, minus some. This repertoire shows 7,300 or so clones, about 70% found once; its top ten account for approximately 16%. The CDR3 is 17 residues long. CDR1 is SGDLS and CDR2 is YYNGEE in the germline V gene. V shed 3 bases, J shed 2 bases, and the junction held 8 bases outside the gene matches. Sequencing was performed on unsorted PBMCs, taken approximately 0.9 years before starting antiretroviral therapy. This chain uses TRBV9 with TRBJ2-6; TRBD2 agrees at 7 bases. The sequence was collected from a man aged 40-49 years with HIV. CDR3 in amino acids: CASSALSGGAGANVLTF. The CDR3 bases are TGTGCCAGCAGCGCCCTCTCTGGGGGGGCTGGGGCCAACGTCCTGACTTTC.